One and the same sample provided the 8 T cell receptor beta chains below, sequenced in a study of blood T cells in healthy people across ages. Combining a sample-barcoded 5' primer with a J-beta primer mix, a second PCR ran for about 7 to 11 cycles. In TCRdb, the 5' RACE reads were re-called with MiXCR into one record per CDR3 protein. The table records around 990,000 distinct CDR3 sequences, about 23% of them present only once. These data also featured in a second study, about T cells of mothers and their children.

Sequencing used blood. The receptors originated from a girl under 10 years old in good health.

The J gene is TRBJ1-1, the V gene TRBV20-1, with D unclear. CDR1 is DFQATT, CDR2 SNEGSKA, per germline (reference sequence). With 8 bases removed from V and 4 bases from J, the gap between germline ends came to 14 bases. CDR3 length: 12 amino acids. CDR3 sequence (DNA): TGCAGTACCCTCGCTTTGGGCACTGAAGCTTTCTTT. This gives the protein CSTLALGTEAFF.

The genes are TRBV6-6 and TRBJ2-7, with D perhaps matching TRBD1 (6 bases). The V end was cut by 5 bases, the J end by 0 bases, with 17 bases between. The V gene's germline CDR1 is MNHNY and CDR2 SVGAGI (reference sequence). The CDR3 has 16 residues. Written as DNA, the CDR3 is TGTGCCAGCAGTCCGGAACAGGGAACGAGCTCCTACGAGCAGTACTTC. This translates into CASSPEQGTSSYEQYF.

The chain couples TRBV9 to TRBJ2-3, with D possibly matching TRBD1 (6 bases). This CDR3 spans 12 amino acids. The germline CDR1 and CDR2 sequences are SGDLS and YYNGEE. Trimming shortened V by 3 bases and J by 6 bases, and 8 bases separated the two germline ends. CDR3 protein: CASSADRDTQYF. CDR3 coding DNA: TGTGCCAGCAGCGCAGACAGGGATACGCAGTATTTT.

For this clonotype: The junction differs from germline at one of its ends, possibly a read error. The chain carries TRBV7-6 and TRBJ2-3; a possible D gene is TRBD2 (6 bases). The CDR3 is 17 amino acids. CDR1 and CDR2 (germline): SGHVS, FNYEAQ. The CDR3 sequence is CANSLAEAAPVTDTQYF. CDR3 DNA: TGTGCCAACAGCTTAGCGGAGGCAGCACCAGTCACAGATACGCAGTATTTT.

The chain is built from TRBV6-6 and TRBJ2-5; D unresolved. V lost 5 bases and J lost 5, with 15 bases in between. CDR1 is MNHNY and CDR2 is SVGAGI in the germline V gene (reference sequence). The CDR3 is 14 residues long. The CDR3 region is CASSPFTPRETQYF. The CDR3 nucleotides are TGTGCCAGCAGTCCCTTTACCCCGAGGGAGACCCAGTACTTC.

The V call is TRBV20-1, the J call TRBJ1-4, with D uncertain. The CDR3 has 12 residues. Germline V gene lookup returns CDR1 DFQATT and CDR2 SNEGSKA (reference sequence). V shed 8 bases and J shed 2 bases, with 9 bases lying between them. CDR3 nucleotide sequence: TGCAGTCTGCTCGTGACTAATGAAAAACTGTTTTTT. Translation: CSLLVTNEKLFF.

A few counts support this clonotype. The chain recombines TRBV7-6 with TRBJ2-3; TRBD2 matches at 9 bases. Germline values: CDR1 SGHVS, CDR2 FNYEAQ. Trimming cost V 7 bases and J 5 bases; bases outside gene matches: 16. This CDR3 has 17 residues. Written as DNA, the CDR3 is TGTGCCAGCACCAACGAGTTGGGCGGGAGGGCCGGAGATACGCAGTATTTT. This translates into CASTNELGGRAGDTQYF.

The chain recombines TRBV29-1 with TRBJ1-4; 9 nucleotides agree with TRBD1. Unmatched junction bases numbered 14, after V lost 5 bases and J lost 13 bases. This CDR3 contains 14 residues. Germline V CDR1 and CDR2: SQVTM, ANQGSEA. The CDR3 DNA sequence: TGCAGCGTTCCCGCGGACAGGGGAGGAAGAGGACTGTTTTTT. This codes for CSVPADRGGRGLFF.